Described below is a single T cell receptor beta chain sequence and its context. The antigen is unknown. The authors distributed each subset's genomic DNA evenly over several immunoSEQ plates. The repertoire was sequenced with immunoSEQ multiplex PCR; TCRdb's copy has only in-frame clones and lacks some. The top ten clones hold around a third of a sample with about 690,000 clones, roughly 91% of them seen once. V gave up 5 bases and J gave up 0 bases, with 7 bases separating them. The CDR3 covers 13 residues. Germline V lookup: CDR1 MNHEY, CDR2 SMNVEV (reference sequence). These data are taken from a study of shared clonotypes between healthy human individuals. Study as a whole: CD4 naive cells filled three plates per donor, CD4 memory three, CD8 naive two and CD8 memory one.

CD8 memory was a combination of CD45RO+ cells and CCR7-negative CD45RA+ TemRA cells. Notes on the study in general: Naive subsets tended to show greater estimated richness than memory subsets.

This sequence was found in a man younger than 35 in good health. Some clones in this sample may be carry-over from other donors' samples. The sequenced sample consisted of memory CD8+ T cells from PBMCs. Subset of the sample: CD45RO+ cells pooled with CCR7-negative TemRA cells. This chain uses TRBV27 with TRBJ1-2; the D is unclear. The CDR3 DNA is TGTGCCAGCAGTCCAGTACCTAACTATGGCTACACCTTC. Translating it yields CASSPVPNYGYTF.